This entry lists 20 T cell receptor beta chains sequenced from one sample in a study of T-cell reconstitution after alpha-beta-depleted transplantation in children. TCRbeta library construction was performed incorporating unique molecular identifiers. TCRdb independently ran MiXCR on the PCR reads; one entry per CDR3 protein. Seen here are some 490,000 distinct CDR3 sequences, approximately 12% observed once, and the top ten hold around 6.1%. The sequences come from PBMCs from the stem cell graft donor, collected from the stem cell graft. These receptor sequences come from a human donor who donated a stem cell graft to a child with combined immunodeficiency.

CDR3 sequence: CASSLLGGVAQYF. DNA of the CDR3: TGTGCCAGCAGTTTATTAGGGGGTGTGGCGCAGTATTTT. The rearrangement uses TRBV28 and TRBJ2-3, with a tentative D call TRBD1 (6 bases). V was clipped by 1 base and J by 10 bases, with 12 bases between them. The CDR3 covers 13 residues. Germline V lookup: CDR1 MDHEN, CDR2 SYDVKM.

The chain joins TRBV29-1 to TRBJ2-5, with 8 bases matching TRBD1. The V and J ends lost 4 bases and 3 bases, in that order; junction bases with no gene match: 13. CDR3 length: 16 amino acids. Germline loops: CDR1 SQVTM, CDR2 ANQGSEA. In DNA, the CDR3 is TGCAGCGTTGGGGGCGCGGGACAGGCTTTTAAAGAGACCCAGTACTTC. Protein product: CSVGGAGQAFKETQYF.

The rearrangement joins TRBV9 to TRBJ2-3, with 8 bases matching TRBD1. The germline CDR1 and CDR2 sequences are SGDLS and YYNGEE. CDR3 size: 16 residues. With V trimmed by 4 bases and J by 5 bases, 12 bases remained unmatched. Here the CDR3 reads CASSPPQGGLGDTQYF. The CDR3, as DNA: TGTGCCAGCAGCCCCCCACAGGGGGGCTTAGGAGATACGCAGTATTTT. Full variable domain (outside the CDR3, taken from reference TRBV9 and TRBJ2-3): DSGVTQTPKHLITATGQRVTLRCSPRSGDLSVYWYQQSLDQGLQFLIQYYNGEERAKGNILERFSAQQFPDLHSELNLSSLELGDSALYFCASSPPQGGLGDTQYFGPGTRLTVL.

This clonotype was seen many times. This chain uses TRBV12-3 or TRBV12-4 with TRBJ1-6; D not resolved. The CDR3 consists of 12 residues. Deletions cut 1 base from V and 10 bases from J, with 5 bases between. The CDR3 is CASSLERSPLHF. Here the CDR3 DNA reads TGTGCCAGCAGTTTAGAGAGATCACCCCTCCACTTT.

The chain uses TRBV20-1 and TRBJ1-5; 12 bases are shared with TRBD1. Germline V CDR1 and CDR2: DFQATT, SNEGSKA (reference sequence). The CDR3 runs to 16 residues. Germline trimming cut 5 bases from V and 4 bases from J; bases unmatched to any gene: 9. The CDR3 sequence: CSALPGQGASNQPQHF. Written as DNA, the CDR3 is TGCAGTGCTTTACCGGGACAGGGGGCATCGAATCAGCCCCAGCATTTT.

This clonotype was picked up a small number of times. Here the CDR3 DNA reads TGTGCCAGCAGCGCCAGGGTGGGCCAGCCCCAGCATTTT. Amino acid sequence: CASSARVGQPQHF. V and J are TRBV27 and TRBJ1-5, with D tentatively TRBD1 (5 bases). The CDR3 extends over 13 amino acids. Trimming removed 6 bases at V and 7 bases at J, with 13 bases between. Germline assignment: CDR1 MNHEY and CDR2 SMNVEV (reference sequence).

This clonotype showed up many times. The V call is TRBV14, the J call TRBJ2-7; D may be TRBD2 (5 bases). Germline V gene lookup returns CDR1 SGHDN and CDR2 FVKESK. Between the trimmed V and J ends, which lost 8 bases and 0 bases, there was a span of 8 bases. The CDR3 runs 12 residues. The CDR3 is CASGESSYEQYF. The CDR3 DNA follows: TGTGCCAGCGGGGAGAGCTCCTACGAGCAGTACTTC.

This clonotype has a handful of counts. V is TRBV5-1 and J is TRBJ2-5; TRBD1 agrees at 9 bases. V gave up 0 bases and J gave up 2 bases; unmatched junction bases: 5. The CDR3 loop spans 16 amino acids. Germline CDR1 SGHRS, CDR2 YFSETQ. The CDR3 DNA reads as TGCGCCAGCAGCTTGGGAGACAGGGGGAGACAAGAGACCCAGTACTTC. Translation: CASSLGDRGRQETQYF.

CDR3 bases: TGTGCCAGCAGCTTGCTGCCGGCCTCCTACGAGCAGTACTTC. Its translation is CASSLLPASYEQYF. The chain uses TRBV5-6 and TRBJ2-7, with D uncertain. This CDR3 has 14 amino acids. The germline gives CDR1 SGHDT, CDR2 YYEEEE. V dropped 1 base and J dropped 0 bases, with 8 bases sitting between them.

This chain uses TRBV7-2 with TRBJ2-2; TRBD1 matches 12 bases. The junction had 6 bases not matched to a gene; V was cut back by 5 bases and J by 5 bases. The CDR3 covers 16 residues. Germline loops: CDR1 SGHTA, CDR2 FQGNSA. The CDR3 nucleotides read TGTGCCAGCAGCCCGCGGGACAGGGGGCGAACCGGGGAGCTGTTTTTT. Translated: CASSPRDRGRTGELFF. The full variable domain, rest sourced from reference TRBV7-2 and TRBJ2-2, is GAGVSQSPSNKVTEKGKDVELRCDPISGHTALYWYRQSLGQGLEFLIYFQGNSAPDKSGLPSDRFSAERTGGSVSTLTIQRTQQEDSAVYLCASSPRDRGRTGELFFGEGSRLTVL.

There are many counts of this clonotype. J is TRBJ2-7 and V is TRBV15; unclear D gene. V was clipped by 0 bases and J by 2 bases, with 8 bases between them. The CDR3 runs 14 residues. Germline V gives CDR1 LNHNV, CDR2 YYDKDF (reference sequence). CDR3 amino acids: CATSRDRTTYEQYF. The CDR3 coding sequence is TGTGCCACCAGCAGAGATAGGACCACCTACGAGCAGTACTTC. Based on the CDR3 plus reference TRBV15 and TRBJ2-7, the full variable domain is DAMVIQNPRYQVTQFGKPVTLSCSQTLNHNVMYWYQQKSSQAPKLLFHYYDKDFNNEADTPDNFQSRRPNTSFCFLDIRSPGLGDTAMYLCATSRDRTTYEQYFGPGTRLTVT.

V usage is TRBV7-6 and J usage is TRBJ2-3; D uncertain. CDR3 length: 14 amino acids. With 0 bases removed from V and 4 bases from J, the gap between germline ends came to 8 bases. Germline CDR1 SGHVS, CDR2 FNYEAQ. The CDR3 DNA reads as TGTGCCAGCAGCTTAGCGGAGAGCCCAGATACGCAGTATTTT. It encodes CASSLAESPDTQYF.

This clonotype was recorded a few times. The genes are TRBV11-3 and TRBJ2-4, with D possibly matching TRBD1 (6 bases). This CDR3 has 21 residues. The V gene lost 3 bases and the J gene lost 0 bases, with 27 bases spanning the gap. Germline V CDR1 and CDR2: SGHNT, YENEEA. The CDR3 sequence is CASSFPRQAINSEIAKNIQYF. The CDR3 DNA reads TGTGCCAGCAGCTTCCCTCGACAGGCCATCAACTCGGAAATAGCCAAAAACATTCAGTACTTC.

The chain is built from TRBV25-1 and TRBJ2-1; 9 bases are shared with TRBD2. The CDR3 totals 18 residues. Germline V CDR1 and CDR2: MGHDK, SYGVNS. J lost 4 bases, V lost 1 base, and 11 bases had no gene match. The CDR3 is CASSELAGVGGGYNEQFF. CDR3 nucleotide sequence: TGTGCCAGCAGTGAATTAGCGGGAGTAGGGGGGGGGTACAATGAGCAGTTCTTC. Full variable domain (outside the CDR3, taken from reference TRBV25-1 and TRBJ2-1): EADIYQTPRYLVIGTGKKITLECSQTMGHDKMYWYQQDPGMELHLIHYSYGVNSTEKGDLSSESTVSRIRTEHFPLTLESARPSHTSQYLCASSELAGVGGGYNEQFFGPGTRLTVL.

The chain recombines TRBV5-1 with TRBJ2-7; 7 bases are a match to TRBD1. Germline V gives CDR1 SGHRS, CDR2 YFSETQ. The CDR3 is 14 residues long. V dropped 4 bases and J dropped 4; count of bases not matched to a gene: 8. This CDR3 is CASSLGDSFYEQYF. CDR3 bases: TGCGCCAGCAGCCTGGGGGACAGTTTTTACGAGCAGTACTTC.

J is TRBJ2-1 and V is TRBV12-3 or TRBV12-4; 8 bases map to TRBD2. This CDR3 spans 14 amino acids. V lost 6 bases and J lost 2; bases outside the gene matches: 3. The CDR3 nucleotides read TGTGCCAGCAGACGGGGGGGCCCCTACAATGAGCAGTTCTTC. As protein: CASRRGGPYNEQFF.

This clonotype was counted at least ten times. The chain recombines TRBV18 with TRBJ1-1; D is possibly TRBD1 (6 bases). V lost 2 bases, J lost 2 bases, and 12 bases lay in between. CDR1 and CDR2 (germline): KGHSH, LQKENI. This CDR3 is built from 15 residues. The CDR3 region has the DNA TGTGCCAGCTCACCAAGAGGGGGGGATAACACTGAAGCTTTCTTT. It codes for CASSPRGGDNTEAFF.

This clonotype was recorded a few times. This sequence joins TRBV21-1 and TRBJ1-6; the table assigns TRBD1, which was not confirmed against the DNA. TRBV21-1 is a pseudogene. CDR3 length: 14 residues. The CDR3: CASSTRDRASPLHF. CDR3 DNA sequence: TGTGCCAGCAGCACCCGGGACAGGGCCTCACCCCTCCACTTT.

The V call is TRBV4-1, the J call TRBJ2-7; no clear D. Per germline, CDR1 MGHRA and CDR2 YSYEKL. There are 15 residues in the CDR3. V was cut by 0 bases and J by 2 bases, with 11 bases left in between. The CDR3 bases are TGCGCCAGCAGCCAAGAGGTGTCAGTCCCCTACGAGCAGTACTTC. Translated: CASSQEVSVPYEQYF.

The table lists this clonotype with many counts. The chain's CDR3 is CASSLGRSDYTDTQYF. The CDR3, as DNA: TGTGCCAGCAGTTTAGGGCGGAGCGATTACACAGATACGCAGTATTTT. V and J are TRBV12-3 or TRBV12-4 and TRBJ2-3; D is ambiguous. The CDR3 sequence is 16 residues long. V shed 1 base and J shed 2 bases, with 13 bases lying between them.